A selection of T cell receptor beta chains follows, all from one sample in a study of T cell repertoires in cytomegalovirus infection. These receptors are not linked to any known antigen. TCRdb re-derived calls from the reads in MiXCR, one entry per CDR3 protein. The sample contains about 360,000 distinct CDR3 sequences, roughly 34% of which appear only once. The material sequenced was cultured PBMCs, taken from culture after CMV antigen stimulation. The receptor source for this set is a human donor in good health (CMV status not recorded). Some clones in this sample may be carry-over from other donors' samples. Both conserved end residues are part of each CDR3. Fields, in order: CDR3 DNA, CDR3 protein, J gene, clone size, D gene, V gene. D genes are given only for firm matches. A clone size is listed for some rows: how often the clone was seen (once, few, many), or a class if it is expanded.

CDR3 DNA: TGTGCCAGCATGCTAAAACCGGACATCTCGAACACTGAAGCTTTCTTT; CDR3 protein: CASMLKPDISNTEAFF; J gene: TRBJ1-1; clone size: -; D gene: -; V gene: TRBV28
CDR3 DNA: TGCGCCAGCAGCCAAGATGGTGGGGGATCGGGCTATGGCTACACCTTC; CDR3 protein: CASSQDGGGSGYGYTF; J gene: TRBJ1-2; clone size: few; D gene: -; V gene: TRBV4-1
CDR3 DNA: TGTGCCAGCAGCTCCCCCAAAGCGGGAGTATACGAGCAGTACTTC; CDR3 protein: CASSSPKAGVYEQYF; J gene: TRBJ2-7; clone size: few; D gene: TRBD2; V gene: TRBV7-6
CDR3 DNA: TGTGCCAGCAGCAAAAACGGCCCCCTCCGAGATACGCAGTATTTT; CDR3 protein: CASSKNGPLRDTQYF; J gene: TRBJ2-3; clone size: many; D gene: -; V gene: TRBV7-2
CDR3 DNA: TGTGCCAGCAGCTTAAGAGGGGTGGTACTGTTTTTT; CDR3 protein: CASSLRGVVLFF; J gene: TRBJ1-4; clone size: -; D gene: -; V gene: TRBV7-2
CDR3 DNA: TGTGCCAGCAGCTTGCGACAGGGGTGGGGCACTGAAGCTTTCTTT; CDR3 protein: CASSLRQGWGTEAFF; J gene: TRBJ1-1; clone size: -; D gene: TRBD1; V gene: TRBV5-4
CDR3 DNA: TGTGCCAGCAGTTACGGCGGCGTTCGTAGGGGCGTAGGTGGGGCCAACGTCCTGACTTTC; CDR3 protein: CASSYGGVRRGVGGANVLTF; J gene: TRBJ2-6; clone size: -; D gene: -; V gene: TRBV6-2/TRBV6-3
CDR3 DNA: TGCGCCAGCAGCCAAGACCGGACAGGGGGGTTGCGCAATGAGCAGTTCTTC; CDR3 protein: CASSQDRTGGLRNEQFF; J gene: TRBJ2-1; clone size: -; D gene: TRBD1; V gene: TRBV4-3
CDR3 DNA: TGTGCCAGCAGCTTAGTCGATCGGTCCCAAGAGACCCAGTACTTC; CDR3 protein: CASSLVDRSQETQYF; J gene: TRBJ2-5; clone size: medium-sized; D gene: -; V gene: TRBV7-2
CDR3 DNA: TGTGCCAGCAGCTTAGGTCAAGGGAGGGGCACCGGGGAGCTGTTTTTT; CDR3 protein: CASSLGQGRGTGELFF; J gene: TRBJ2-2; clone size: many; D gene: TRBD2; V gene: TRBV7-2
CDR3 DNA: TGTGCCAGCAGCATGGATAGACAAGCGGGTATTGTAGCATACACCTTC; CDR3 protein: CASSMDRQAGIVAYTF; J gene: TRBJ1-2; clone size: few; D gene: -; V gene: TRBV7-2
CDR3 DNA: TGTGCCAGCAGCTCCCAACAGGCAGATACGCAGTATTTT; CDR3 protein: CASSSQQADTQYF; J gene: TRBJ2-3; clone size: few; D gene: -; V gene: TRBV12-3/TRBV12-4
CDR3 DNA: TGTGCCAGCAGCAAAACGCACCAAAGGGGCTATAATTCACCCCTCCACTTT; CDR3 protein: CASSKTHQRGYNSPLHF; J gene: TRBJ1-6; clone size: few; D gene: -; V gene: TRBV7-6
CDR3 DNA: TGTGCCAGCAGCTTAGCGAGCGGGTTCACCTACGAGCAGTACTTC; CDR3 protein: CASSLASGFTYEQYF; J gene: TRBJ2-7; clone size: few; D gene: -; V gene: TRBV11-2
CDR3 DNA: TGTGCCAGCAGCTTGTCTAGCAGAGATAACTACAATGAGCAGTTCTTC; CDR3 protein: CASSLSSRDNYNEQFF; J gene: TRBJ2-1; clone size: -; D gene: -; V gene: TRBV5-4
CDR3 DNA: TGTGCCAGTAGTCCGCGGTGGGGGAATGGCTACACCTTC; CDR3 protein: CASSPRWGNGYTF; J gene: TRBJ1-2; clone size: -; D gene: -; V gene: TRBV19
CDR3 DNA: TGCAGCATGGGACTAGCGGGAGTCCCAAGCTCCTACAATGAGCAGTTCTTC; CDR3 protein: CSMGLAGVPSSYNEQFF; J gene: TRBJ2-1; clone size: few; D gene: TRBD2; V gene: TRBV29-1
CDR3 DNA: TGTGCCAGCACCCCCCGGCACACCGGGGAGCTGTTTTTT; CDR3 protein: CASTPRHTGELFF; J gene: TRBJ2-2; clone size: many; D gene: -; V gene: TRBV7-2
CDR3 DNA: TGTGCCAGTAAACGCCGGGACAGGGACACAGATACGCAGTATTTT; CDR3 protein: CASKRRDRDTDTQYF; J gene: TRBJ2-3; clone size: -; D gene: TRBD1; V gene: TRBV19
CDR3 DNA: TGTGCCAGCAGTAAACCGGGACTAGCGGATAGCACAGATACGCAGTATTTT; CDR3 protein: CASSKPGLADSTDTQYF; J gene: TRBJ2-3; clone size: -; D gene: TRBD2; V gene: TRBV6-2/TRBV6-3